These T cell receptor beta chains were read from a single sample in a study of blood T cell repertoires in COVID-19. Sequenced by immunoSEQ multiplex PCR; TCRdb stores in-frame clones only, minus some. The sample lists about half a million clones; roughly 89% were seen once. The sample comprised peripheral blood. These receptors all stem from a man between 18 and 35 years old with COVID-19, enrolled during active disease. CDR3s include the opening cysteine and the closing phenylalanine or tryptophan. A D gene is named only where the DNA matches it firmly. Clone size is stated in some rows and not others, as once, few, many or a class when expanded.

j_gene | v_gene | abundance | d_gene | CDR3nt | CDR3aa
TRBJ2-1 | TRBV5-8 | . | . | TGTGCCAGCAGCCGGACTAAGCGGGTCAGCAATGAGCAGTTCTTC | CASSRTKRVSNEQFF
TRBJ1-6 | TRBV12-5 | . | . | TGTGCTAGTGGTTTGGTACACACTTCACCCCTCCACTTT | CASGLVHTSPLHF
TRBJ1-2 | TRBV27 | . | . | TGTGCCAGCAGTTTATCGCGCGGCTTGGCCTATGGCTACACCTTC | CASSLSRGLAYGYTF
TRBJ1-1 | TRBV6-5 | few | . | TGTGCCAGCAGTTATCGGAACACTGAAGCTTTCTTT | CASSYRNTEAFF
TRBJ2-1 | TRBV6-5 | . | TRBD2 | TGTGCCATCGGACCTTGGACTAGCGGTACGGATGAGCAGTTCTTC | CAIGPWTSGTDEQFF
TRBJ2-1 | TRBV7-6 | . | TRBD2 | TGTGCCAGCAGCCAAACTAGCGGGAGCGTATATGAGCAGTTCTTC | CASSQTSGSVYEQFF
TRBJ1-1 | TRBV6-6 | . | . | TGTGCCAGCAGTTACGCCCAAACACAGAACACTGAAGCTTTCTTT | CASSYAQTQNTEAFF
TRBJ2-6 | TRBV27 | . | TRBD1 | TGTGCCAGCAGCAACAGGGGTGGTGGGGCCAACGTCCTGACTTTC | CASSNRGGGANVLTF
TRBJ2-4 | TRBV3-1/TRBV3-2 | . | . | TGTGCCAGCAGCCAGGGCCTTTCTGTTAACATTCAGTACTTC | CASSQGLSVNIQYF
TRBJ1-1 | TRBV5-1 | . | TRBD1 | TGCGCCAGCAGCCCAAGGACAGGGTTGAAGACTGAAGCTTTCTTT | CASSPRTGLKTEAFF
TRBJ2-3 | TRBV19 | . | TRBD1 | TGTGCCAGTAGTATAGGGGGGACAGCGCAGTATTTT | CASSIGGTAQYF